Below are 27 T cell receptor beta chains sequenced from a single sample in a study of beta chain features in type 1 diabetes. Study-wide results and limits: For Type 1 diabetes patients, all four CD4+ subsets carried TCRB CDR3s that were moderately but significantly shorter.

Their specific antigens are unknown. All of the isolated RNA was reverse transcribed, so expressed TCRB transcripts were sequenced. TCRdb's copy holds only in-frame clones and misses some; the assay was immunoSEQ multiplex PCR. The sample carries 600,000 to 700,000 clones, roughly 12% recorded once. The sequencing sample was made of naive CD4+ T cells from blood. These receptors originate from a man younger than 40 with type 1 diabetes.

The V call is TRBV28, the J call TRBJ1-2; 8 bases agree with TRBD1. The CDR3 length is 13 residues. From germline, CDR1 is MDHEN and CDR2 SYDVKM. Losses at the gene ends were 6 bases for V and 7 bases for J; bases not matched to a gene: 7. The CDR3 DNA reads as TGTGCCAGCAGGGAGGACAGGGCCCTTGGCTACACCTTC. Amino acid sequence: CASREDRALGYTF.

V gene TRBV29-1 combines with J gene TRBJ1-2; 7 positions agree with TRBD1. V was pared by 7 bases and J by 4 bases, with 3 bases of the junction left unmatched. The CDR3 totals 11 residues. Per the germline V gene, CDR1 is SQVTM and CDR2 is ANQGSEA. CDR3 region: CSATGSYGYTF. The DNA for the CDR3 is TGCAGCGCGACAGGGAGCTATGGCTACACCTTC.

This chain connects TRBV6-5 to TRBJ2-5; D ambiguous. V was shortened by 2 bases and J by 1 base, with 5 bases between the two germline ends. CDR3 size: 13 residues. Germline V gene lookup returns CDR1 MNHEY and CDR2 SVGAGI. CDR3 amino acids: CASSYRAQETQYF. In DNA, the CDR3 is TGTGCCAGCAGTTACAGGGCCCAAGAGACCCAGTACTTC.

About this clone: The same CDR3 can be traced to other DNA sequences in this sample. The chain has TRBV18 and TRBJ2-2, with 9 nucleotides matching TRBD1. With 2 bases clipped from V and 2 bases from J, the junction kept 3 bases outside the gene matches. There are 16 residues in the CDR3. CDR1 is KGHSH and CDR2 is LQKENI in the germline V gene. CDR3 in amino acids: CASSPRTGVNTGELFF. The CDR3 DNA sequence: TGTGCCAGCTCACCAAGGACAGGGGTTAACACCGGGGAGCTGTTTTTT.

The CDR3 nucleotides are TGTGCCAGCAGCCCGGACAGGGTTGGGGCACCCCTCCACTTT. Protein product: CASSPDRVGAPLHF. The V gene is TRBV5-4, the J gene TRBJ1-6, with 8 bases matching TRBD1. The CDR3 length is 14 residues. Germline-derived CDR1 and CDR2 are SGHNT and YYREEE (reference sequence). Unmatched junction bases numbered 8, after V lost 4 bases and J lost 11 bases.

The chain is built from TRBV25-1 and TRBJ2-3; no reliable D call. Trimming left V 7 bases short and J 5 bases short, with 10 bases between. Germline CDR1 MGHDK, CDR2 SYGVNS. The CDR3 is made up of 12 amino acids. The CDR3 bases are TGTGCCAGCAACTTCGGTAGAGATACGCAGTATTTT. Translating it yields CASNFGRDTQYF.

The chain recombines TRBV28 with TRBJ1-6; 7 nucleotides match TRBD1. V lost 5 bases and J lost 7; bases outside the gene matches: 8. The CDR3 has 15 residues. Germline values: CDR1 MDHEN, CDR2 SYDVKM. The CDR3, as DNA: TGTGCCAGCAGTGGAGCGGGACAGATAAATTCACCCCTCCACTTT. Residues: CASSGAGQINSPLHF.

The rearrangement links TRBV5-1 to TRBJ2-7; 7 nucleotides line up with TRBD1. The CDR3 runs 13 residues. The V gene's germline CDR1 is SGHRS and CDR2 YFSETQ. Germline trimming cut 4 bases from V and 2 bases from J; bases unmatched to any gene: 3. For the CDR3, the DNA is TGCGCCAGCAGCCATGACAGGGCCTACGAGCAGTACTTC. It specifies CASSHDRAYEQYF.

The chain uses TRBV11-2 and TRBJ1-6, with 7 bases aligning to TRBD1. Germline V gene data show CDR1 as SGHAT and CDR2 as FQNNGV. The length of the CDR3 is 16 residues. V shed 5 bases, J shed 4 bases, and the junction held 8 bases outside the gene matches. The CDR3 loop is CASSQDRDVYNSPLHF. In DNA, the CDR3 is TGTGCCAGCAGCCAAGACAGGGACGTTTATAATTCACCCCTCCACTTT.

This clone has a handful of counts. The CDR3 loop reads CASSLQGEQFF. The DNA of the CDR3 is TGTGCCAGCAGCCTACAGGGTGAGCAGTTCTTC. This chain links TRBV11-3 with TRBJ2-1, with D perhaps TRBD1 (6 bases). The CDR3 length is 11 residues. The V gene's germline CDR1 is SGHNT and CDR2 YENEEA. V shed 5 bases and J shed 9 bases, with 8 bases lying between them.

The V call is TRBV7-6, the J call TRBJ1-6; D is unresolved. This CDR3 region has 16 residues. Germline values: CDR1 SGHVS, CDR2 FNYEAQ. The ends were cut back, 5 bases at V and 0 bases at J, with 11 bases in the middle. The CDR3 coding sequence is TGTGCCAGCAGCCCTACTAGGGACTCCTATAATTCACCCCTCCACTTT. Residues: CASSPTRDSYNSPLHF.

The V and J genes are TRBV7-2 and TRBJ1-2; D perhaps matches TRBD1 (5 bases). This CDR3 comprises 16 residues. V gave up 0 bases and J gave up 6 bases, with 17 bases separating them. Per the germline V gene, CDR1 is SGHTA and CDR2 is FQGNSA. This chain's CDR3 is CASSLAWGQGQDGYTF. The CDR3 DNA reads TGTGCCAGCAGCTTAGCGTGGGGCCAGGGCCAAGATGGCTACACCTTC.

The table lists this clone with a few counts. J is TRBJ2-6 and V is TRBV4-3, with 8 bases lining up with TRBD1. V lost 0 bases, J lost 2 bases, and 9 bases stayed unmatched. The germline gives CDR1 LGHNA, CDR2 YSLEER. This CDR3 comprises 19 residues. CDR3 protein: CASSQDLWGRGPGANVLTF. In DNA form, the CDR3 reads TGCGCCAGCAGCCAAGACCTCTGGGGCAGGGGGCCTGGGGCCAACGTCCTGACTTTC.

The chain is built from TRBV19 and TRBJ2-5; TRBD2 matches 9 bases. V shed 3 bases and J 3 bases; nucleotides not matched to a gene: 2. This CDR3 is 14 amino acids long. Germline CDR1 reads LNHDA; CDR2 reads SQIVND (reference sequence). CDR3 in amino acids: CASSIRTSEETQYF. DNA for the CDR3: TGTGCCAGTAGTATCCGGACTAGCGAAGAGACCCAGTACTTC.

V usage is TRBV7-3 and J usage is TRBJ2-1, with D tentatively TRBD1 or TRBD2 (5 bases each). This CDR3 contains 16 residues. The germline V gene has CDR1 SGHTA and CDR2 FQGTGA. V dropped 5 bases and J dropped 3 bases, with 17 bases sitting between them. The CDR3 region has the DNA TGTGCCAGCAGCCCCGGCCCGACGGGGCACTACAATGAGCAGTTCTTC. It encodes CASSPGPTGHYNEQFF. The full variable domain, its missing parts supplied by reference TRBV7-3 and TRBJ2-1, is GAGVSQTPSNKVTEKGKYVELRCDPISGHTALYWYRQSLGQGPEFLIYFQGTGAADDSGLPNDRFFAVRPEGSVSTLKIQRTERGDSAVYLCASSPGPTGHYNEQFFGPGTRLTVL.

The rearrangement links TRBV4-2 to TRBJ1-5; the D gene is possibly TRBD1 (5 bases). Trimming took off 5 bases at V and 1 base at J, with 18 bases between the two ends. The CDR3 totals 17 residues. Germline-derived CDR1 and CDR2 are LGHNA and YNFKEQ. The CDR3 here is CASSAGTDWRSNQPQHF. Written as DNA, the CDR3 is TGTGCCAGCAGCGCCGGGACTGACTGGCGGAGCAATCAGCCCCAGCATTTT.

The chain recombines TRBV19 with TRBJ1-5, with a possible D match to TRBD1 (5 bases). Germline CDR1 reads LNHDA; CDR2 reads SQIVND (reference sequence). The germline V and J ends were trimmed by 4 bases and 0 bases, with 19 bases remaining between them. This CDR3 is 18 amino acids long. The CDR3 DNA reads TGTGCCAGTAGTACCCTTCCCGAGACAGACAATAGCAATCAGCCCCAGCATTTT. As protein: CASSTLPETDNSNQPQHF. Full variable domain (outside the CDR3, taken from reference TRBV19 and TRBJ1-5): DGGITQSPKYLFRKEGQNVTLSCEQNLNHDAMYWYRQDPGQGLRLIYYSQIVNDFQKGDIAEGYSVSREKKESFPLTVTSAQKNPTAFYLCASSTLPETDNSNQPQHFGDGTRLSIL.

This clone was found a few times. The chain recombines TRBV2 with TRBJ1-2, with D tentatively TRBD1 (6 bases). The germline CDR1 and CDR2 sequences are SNHLY and FYNNEI. CDR3 length: 13 residues. V was trimmed by 2 bases and J by 7 bases, leaving 11 bases between them. DNA for the CDR3: TGTGCCAGCAGTGAAATGGGGGCGATTGGCTACACCTTC. Its protein is CASSEMGAIGYTF.

The chain combines TRBV5-6 with TRBJ2-3; 13 bases align to TRBD2. Germline trimming cut 4 bases from V and 6 bases from J; bases unmatched to any gene: 2. Germline CDR1 and CDR2: SGHDT and YYEEEE. This CDR3 spans 14 amino acids. DNA for the CDR3: TGTGCCAGCAGCCAGGGACTAGCGGGGGATACGCAGTATTTT. Its protein product is CASSQGLAGDTQYF.

This rearrangement joins TRBV29-1 to TRBJ2-5, with D possibly matching TRBD2 (5 bases). This CDR3 spans 13 amino acids. The V gene's germline CDR1 is SQVTM and CDR2 ANQGSEA. V lost 4 bases and J 6 bases, leaving 15 bases between the germline ends. In nucleotides, the CDR3 is TGCAGCGTTGGTGGGGTCCTCGGGAAGACCCAGTACTTC. Translating it yields CSVGGVLGKTQYF.

This clone was counted between two and nine times. The rearrangement uses TRBV29-1 and TRBJ2-2; D perhaps matches TRBD1 (7 bases). The V end lost 7 bases, the J end lost 4 bases, and 19 bases lay between the germline ends. CDR1 is SQVTM, CDR2 ANQGSEA, per germline. The CDR3 length is 15 residues. CDR3 bases: TGCAGCGCTCGGTTGACAGGGACTCTCACCGGGGAGCTGTTTTTT. Its protein product is CSARLTGTLTGELFF.

V and J are TRBV2 and TRBJ2-1, with TRBD2 matching 9 bases. V shed 4 bases and J 5 bases; nucleotides not matched to a gene: 3. The CDR3 consists of 14 residues. Germline V gene data show CDR1 as SNHLY and CDR2 as FYNNEI. The CDR3 loop reads CASSGASGDNEQFF. CDR3 in DNA: TGTGCCAGCAGTGGGGCTAGCGGGGACAATGAGCAGTTCTTC. Supplemented by reference TRBV2 and TRBJ2-1, the full variable domain reads EPEVTQTPSHQVTQMGQEVILRCVPISNHLYFYWYRQILGQKVEFLVSFYNNEISEKSEIFDDQFSVERPDGSNFTLKIRSTKLEDSAMYFCASSGASGDNEQFFGPGTRLTVL.

The rearrangement links TRBV25-1 to TRBJ2-3; 11 bases match TRBD1. Trimming cost V 6 bases and J 12 bases; bases outside gene matches: 11. The CDR3 loop spans 14 amino acids. Germline V CDR1 and CDR2: MGHDK, SYGVNS. For the CDR3, the DNA is TGTGCCAGCAGAGGGACAGGGGGGGACACAACTCAGTATTTT. The encoded protein is CASRGTGGDTTQYF. Together with reference TRBV25-1 and TRBJ2-3, the CDR3 gives the full variable domain: EADIYQTPRYLVIGTGKKITLECSQTMGHDKMYWYQQDPGMELHLIHYSYGVNSTEKGDLSSESTVSRIRTEHFPLTLESARPSHTSQYLCASRGTGGDTTQYFGPGTRLTVL.

The rearrangement joins TRBV10-2 to TRBJ1-3; possible D gene TRBD1, 5 bases. Trimming left V 5 bases short and J 4 bases short, with 12 bases between. CDR1 and CDR2 (germline): WSHSY, SAAADI. The CDR3 consists of 14 residues. The DNA of the CDR3 is TGCGCCAGCAGTTCAGGGTCGCACGGAAACACCATATATTTT. This translates into CASSSGSHGNTIYF.

The gene calls are TRBV4-3 and TRBJ2-1, with TRBD2 identical over 11 bases. The CDR3 length is 18 residues. Germline V CDR1 and CDR2: LGHNA, YSLEER. V dropped 0 bases and J dropped 10; count of bases not matched to a gene: 14. The CDR3 spells CASSQEGVAGGPEAEQFF. CDR3 nucleotides: TGCGCCAGCAGCCAAGAGGGTGTAGCGGGGGGGCCGGAGGCCGAGCAGTTCTTC.

This clone was observed a few times. The chain couples TRBV5-1 to TRBJ2-5; 7 bases map to TRBD1. The germline V gene encodes CDR1 SGHRS and CDR2 YFSETQ. The CDR3 consists of 12 residues. The junction had 11 bases not matched to a gene; V was cut back by 4 bases and J by 14 bases. This CDR3 is CASSPSGQAVYF. CDR3 bases: TGCGCCAGCAGCCCCTCCGGACAGGCTGTATACTTC.

The V gene is TRBV2, the J gene TRBJ2-1, with unresolved D. V shed 7 bases and J shed 0 bases, with 10 bases lying between them. The CDR3 runs to 14 residues. Germline CDR1 reads SNHLY; CDR2 reads FYNNEI. The DNA for the CDR3 is TGTGCCAGCAAGTCCTCGAGCTCCTACAATGAGCAGTTCTTC. It codes for CASKSSSSYNEQFF. The whole variable domain, remainder taken from reference TRBV2 and TRBJ2-1, is EPEVTQTPSHQVTQMGQEVILRCVPISNHLYFYWYRQILGQKVEFLVSFYNNEISEKSEIFDDQFSVERPDGSNFTLKIRSTKLEDSAMYFCASKSSSSYNEQFFGPGTRLTVL.